Listed below are T cell receptor beta chains from one sample, sequenced in a study of blood T cell repertoires in COVID-19. Repertoires were generated with immunoSEQ multiplex PCR, while TCRdb's copy carries only in-frame clones and drops some. The sample has more than 40,000 clones; 70% to 90% are singletons. Sequenced: peripheral blood. These receptor sequences come from a man older than 75 with acute or convalescent COVID-19. Both conserved end residues are part of each CDR3. D genes are given only for firm matches. Rows give clone size only sometimes, using once, few, many, or a class for an expanded clone.

len	v_gene	abundance	j_gene	d_gene	CDR3aa	CDR3nt
16	TRBV5-1	-	TRBJ1-3	TRBD1	CASSLAATGVGNTIYF	TGCGCCAGCAGCTTGGCTGCGACAGGGGTTGGAAACACCATATATTTT
14	TRBV6-5	few	TRBJ1-4	TRBD1	CASSPDRVNEKLFF	TGTGCCAGCAGTCCGGACAGGGTTAATGAAAAACTGTTTTTT
16	TRBV13	-	TRBJ2-3	-	CASSLRRGAHTDTQYF	TGTGCCAGCAGCTTAAGACGGGGGGCCCACACAGATACGCAGTATTTT
15	TRBV19	-	TRBJ1-1	-	CASSILRTENTEAFF	TGTGCCAGTAGTATACTGCGGACAGAGAACACTGAAGCTTTCTTT
13	TRBV12-3/TRBV12-4	-	TRBJ1-1	-	CASSLTGSAEAFF	TGTGCCAGCAGCCTGACAGGTAGCGCTGAAGCTTTCTTT
16	TRBV5-1	-	TRBJ2-1	-	CASSLGSGRGTGEQFF	TGCGCCAGCAGCTTGGGGTCTGGCAGGGGAACTGGTGAGCAGTTCTTC
14	TRBV28	few	TRBJ1-5	-	CASSLGQLHQPQHF	TGTGCCAGCAGTTTAGGACAGCTCCATCAGCCCCAGCATTTT
14	TRBV5-8	-	TRBJ2-7	-	CASSLAGDFYEQYF	TGTGCCAGCAGCTTGGCCGGGGACTTCTACGAGCAGTACTTC
15	TRBV10-1	-	TRBJ2-7	-	CASSESLGARRKQYF	TGCGCCAGCAGTGAGTCCCTGGGGGCCCGTAGGAAGCAGTACTTC
15	TRBV7-2	-	TRBJ2-2	TRBD2	CASSPVSGRAGELFF	TGTGCCAGCAGCCCGGTCTCAGGGAGGGCCGGGGAGCTGTTTTTT
18	TRBV21-1	-	TRBJ2-7	-	CASSEIRGRGTGAYEQYF	TGTGCCAGCAGCGAAATCAGGGGACGGGGGACAGGAGCCTACGAGCAGTACTTC
15	TRBV5-5	few	TRBJ1-1	-	CASSLEAGLGTEAFF	TGTGCCAGCAGCTTGGAAGCGGGGCTAGGAACTGAAGCTTTCTTT
12	TRBV5-1	-	TRBJ2-1	-	CASSLDFQGGFF	TGCGCCAGCAGCTTGGACTTCCAGGGCGGGTTCTTC
14	TRBV25-1	-	TRBJ2-3	-	CASSLDSGTDTQYF	TGTGCCAGCAGTCTCGACAGTGGGACAGATACGCAGTATTTT
16	TRBV7-2	once	TRBJ1-5	-	CASSPGKRKGNQPQHF	TGTGCCAGCAGCCCGGGGAAACGAAAGGGCAATCAGCCCCAGCATTTT
19	TRBV14	-	TRBJ2-3	TRBD2	CASSRNLAGGPASTDTQYF	TGTGCCAGCAGCCGGAACCTAGCGGGGGGGCCCGCTAGCACAGATACGCAGTATTTT
14	TRBV6-5	-	TRBJ1-2	-	CASSYSPANYGYTF	TGTGCCAGCAGTTACTCCCCAGCGAACTATGGCTACACCTTC
13	TRBV5-1	few	TRBJ1-1	-	CASSFGSSTEAFF	TGCGCCAGCAGCTTTGGCAGTTCCACTGAAGCTTTCTTT
13	TRBV12-3/TRBV12-4	-	TRBJ1-3	TRBD1	CAGRTGGRNTIYF	TGTGCCGGCCGGACAGGGGGCAGAAACACCATATATTTT
15	TRBV4-2	-	TRBJ1-1	TRBD1	CASSPNRGAPNEAFF	TGTGCCAGCAGCCCGAACAGGGGAGCCCCCAATGAAGCTTTCTTT
12	TRBV3-1/TRBV3-2	-	TRBJ1-2	TRBD1	CASSHRGAGYTF	TGTGCCAGCAGCCACAGGGGGGCTGGCTACACCTTC
14	TRBV28	-	TRBJ1-4	TRBD1	CASSWDRGTEKLFF	TGTGCCAGCAGTTGGGACAGGGGAACAGAAAAACTGTTTTTT
13	TRBV19	-	TRBJ1-5	-	CAISQGGNQPQHF	TGTGCCATCTCGCAGGGTGGCAATCAGCCCCAGCATTTT
18	TRBV7-8	-	TRBJ2-5	TRBD2	CASSLGRGSGGVQETQYF	TGTGCCAGCAGCTTAGGGAGGGGTAGCGGGGGGGTCCAGGAGACCCAGTACTTC
14	TRBV6-5	-	TRBJ2-7	-	CASSSAGTLYEQYF	TGTGCCAGCAGTTCCGCGGGAACGCTCTACGAGCAGTACTTC
16	TRBV19	-	TRBJ1-1	-	CASSIHGGSVGTEAFF	TGTGCCAGTAGTATTCATGGGGGCTCGGTGGGCACTGAAGCTTTCTTT
12	TRBV5-6	-	TRBJ2-2	-	CASSPSHRELFF	TGTGCCAGCAGTCCCAGTCACCGGGAGCTGTTTTTT
14	TRBV5-6	-	TRBJ1-4	-	CASSPRRSGEKLFF	TGTGCCAGCAGCCCGCGGCGGAGCGGGGAAAAACTGTTTTTT
16	TRBV19	-	TRBJ2-3	TRBD2	CASSIDSGVSTDTQYF	TGTGCCAGTAGTATAGATAGCGGGGTGAGCACAGATACGCAGTATTTT
16	TRBV7-9	-	TRBJ2-2	-	CASSSDRNGYTGELFF	TGTGCCAGCAGTTCCGACAGGAATGGATACACCGGGGAGCTGTTTTTT
16	TRBV30	-	TRBJ1-4	TRBD1	CAWSVQTGGANEKLFF	TGTGCCTGGAGTGTACAGACAGGGGGCGCTAATGAAAAACTGTTTTTT
15	TRBV3-1/TRBV3-2	-	TRBJ1-2	TRBD1	CASSPGQGDRYGYTF	TGTGCCAGCAGCCCCGGACAGGGAGATCGGTATGGCTACACCTTC
14	TRBV6-5	-	TRBJ1-6	TRBD1	CASSSGQESGPLHF	TGTGCCAGCAGTTCGGGACAGGAAAGTGGACCCCTCCACTTT
15	TRBV6-5	-	TRBJ1-6	-	CASRSGDSYNSPLHF	TGTGCCAGCAGGAGCGGGGACTCCTATAATTCACCCCTCCACTTT
13	TRBV6-2/TRBV6-3	-	TRBJ1-5	TRBD1	CASSYLTGRPQHF	TGTGCCAGCAGTTACCTGACAGGGCGACCCCAGCATTTT
16	TRBV5-1	-	TRBJ1-2	-	CASSLSGTVYNYGYTF	TGCGCCAGCAGCCTCTCCGGAACAGTCTACAACTATGGCTACACCTTC
17	TRBV28	-	TRBJ2-3	TRBD2	CASSSKRVGGNTDTQYF	TGTGCCAGCAGCTCAAAAAGGGTCGGGGGGAACACAGATACGCAGTATTTT
17	TRBV27	-	TRBJ2-2	-	CASSYTQGTTNTGELFF	TGTGCCAGCAGTTATACACAGGGAACAACAAACACCGGGGAGCTGTTTTTT
13	TRBV30	-	TRBJ1-6	-	CAWRGQGNSPLHF	TGTGCCTGGAGAGGGCAGGGTAACTCACCCCTCCACTTT
15	TRBV29-1	-	TRBJ2-3	TRBD1	CSVWGAQGATDTQYF	TGCAGCGTTTGGGGGGCACAGGGGGCAACAGATACGCAGTATTTT
13	TRBV27	-	TRBJ1-4	-	CASSFSGYEKLFF	TGTGCCAGCAGTTTTTCGGGGTATGAAAAACTGTTTTTT
14	TRBV3-1/TRBV3-2	-	TRBJ2-7	TRBD2	CASSQTSGGYEQYF	TGTGCCAGCAGCCAGACTAGCGGGGGGTACGAGCAGTACTTC
14	TRBV19	-	TRBJ2-7	TRBD1	CASSMGQDSYEQYF	TGTGCCAGTAGTATGGGACAGGATTCCTACGAGCAGTACTTC
17	TRBV21-1	-	TRBJ2-3	-	CASSKVRTGKDTDTQYF	TGTGCCAGCAGCAAAGTTCGGACAGGGAAGGACACAGATACGCAGTATTTT
16	TRBV5-1	-	TRBJ1-6	-	CASSLDLTGSHSPLHF	TGCGCCAGCAGCTTGGATTTAACAGGGAGCCATTCACCCCTCCACTTT
17	TRBV28	-	TRBJ2-7	TRBD1	CASSLLGGTGTNYEQYF	TGTGCCAGCAGTTTATTAGGCGGGACAGGAACAAACTACGAGCAGTACTTC
17	TRBV5-1	-	TRBJ2-5	TRBD2	CASSPGLAGRMEETQYF	TGCGCCAGCAGCCCGGGACTAGCGGGCCGAATGGAAGAGACCCAGTACTTC
19	TRBV7-6	-	TRBJ2-3	-	CASSLGSRWRIGSTDTQYF	TGTGCCAGCAGCTTAGGGTCCAGGTGGAGGATCGGTAGTACAGATACGCAGTATTTT
13	TRBV6-5	-	TRBJ1-5	TRBD1	CASRDRGYQPQHF	TGTGCCAGCAGAGACAGGGGTTATCAGCCCCAGCATTTT
16	TRBV5-4	-	TRBJ2-2	TRBD1	CASSLAGTGASGELFF	TGTGCCAGCAGCTTGGCCGGGACAGGGGCGTCCGGGGAGCTGTTTTTT
15	TRBV9	-	TRBJ1-5	TRBD1	CASSVGQGDNQPQHF	TGTGCCAGCAGCGTCGGGCAGGGGGACAATCAGCCCCAGCATTTT
16	TRBV7-3	-	TRBJ2-6	TRBD2	CASSSRGGAGANVLTF	TGTGCCAGCAGCTCCCGGGGGGGCGCAGGGGCCAACGTCCTGACTTTC
16	TRBV12-2	-	TRBJ1-1	-	CASRLAPRDRGSEAFF	TGTGCAAGTCGCTTAGCCCCCCGGGACAGGGGTTCTGAAGCTTTCTTT
14	TRBV2	-	TRBJ1-5	TRBD1	CASSWDRGEQPQHF	TGTGCCAGCAGTTGGGACAGGGGGGAGCAGCCCCAGCATTTT
14	TRBV19	once	TRBJ1-5	-	CASSPKRAYQPQHF	TGTGCCAGTAGCCCGAAGAGGGCTTATCAGCCCCAGCATTTT
16	TRBV19	-	TRBJ1-2	-	CASSIEAGVWAGGYTF	TGTGCCAGTAGTATCGAAGCTGGGGTCTGGGCGGGTGGCTACACCTTC
14	TRBV28	-	TRBJ1-1	-	CASSRGGAVAEAFF	TGTGCCAGCAGCCGGGGGGGGGCGGTTGCTGAAGCTTTCTTT